This passage covers 6 T cell receptor beta chains from one sample sequenced in a study of somatic mutations in cytotoxic T cells in rheumatoid arthritis. Assay used: immunoSEQ multiplex PCR; TCRdb lists only in-frame clones, some missing. The sample lists some 14,000 clones; about 81% were seen once. The sequencing input was CD8+ T cells sorted from blood. These receptors all stem from an adult with rheumatoid arthritis.

The rearrangement uses TRBV28 and TRBJ2-1; D is unresolved. This CDR3 has 15 amino acids. The V and J ends lost 5 bases and 0 bases respectively, with 11 bases between them. Germline lookup yields CDR1 MDHEN and CDR2 SYDVKM. CDR3 amino acids: CASSIRVSSYNEQFF. In DNA, the CDR3 is TGTGCCAGCAGTATAAGGGTGAGCTCCTACAATGAGCAGTTCTTC.

The chain combines TRBV27 with TRBJ1-6, with D possibly matching TRBD1 (6 bases). Germline V gene lookup returns CDR1 MNHEY and CDR2 SMNVEV (reference sequence). V was trimmed by 3 bases and J by 9 bases, leaving 15 bases between them. This CDR3 spans 15 amino acids. CDR3 protein: CASSFAQGGFSPLHF. For the CDR3, the DNA is TGTGCCAGCAGTTTTGCACAGGGAGGCTTTTCACCCCTCCACTTT.

The rearrangement links TRBV4-2 to TRBJ2-5; the match to TRBD2 covers 7 bases. The CDR3 contains 14 residues. V lost 0 bases, J lost 5 bases, and 3 bases stayed unmatched. CDR1 and CDR2 from the germline V gene are LGHNA and YNFKEQ. The CDR3 here is CASSQEGSGETQYF. For the CDR3, the DNA is TGTGCCAGCAGCCAAGAGGGTAGCGGGGAGACCCAGTACTTC.

This chain connects TRBV4-1 to TRBJ2-2; the match to TRBD2 covers 10 bases. The CDR3 covers 17 residues. Germline trimming cut 3 bases from V and 3 bases from J; bases unmatched to any gene: 7. Germline V gene lookup returns CDR1 MGHRA and CDR2 YSYEKL. The CDR3 loop is CASSHITSGADTGELFF. Written as DNA, the CDR3 is TGCGCCAGCAGCCATATAACTAGCGGGGCTGACACCGGGGAGCTGTTTTTT.

This clone was seen a handful of times. This chain connects TRBV27 to TRBJ2-7; D is unresolved. The CDR3 spans 13 residues. Germline assignment: CDR1 MNHEY and CDR2 SMNVEV (reference sequence). V was trimmed by 4 bases and J by 0 bases, leaving 7 bases between them. The CDR3 nucleotides are TGTGCCAGCAGTTACACCTTCTCCTACGAGCAGTACTTC. Translated, it gives CASSYTFSYEQYF.

This clone was seen only a few times. The genes are TRBV6-5 and TRBJ1-2, with 8 bases that match TRBD1. The CDR3 spans 11 residues. V shed 6 bases, J shed 7 bases, and the junction held 1 base outside the gene matches. Germline values: CDR1 MNHEY, CDR2 SVGAGI. As DNA, the CDR3 is TGTGCCAGCAGGGACAGGGTTGGCTACACCTTC. Translation gives CASRDRVGYTF.